This T cell receptor (beta chain) is from a study of radiation and T cells in renal cell carcinoma. Time point of the sample: blood 2 weeks post-SBRT. Treatment meaning: 15 Gy SBRT to primary tumor, nephrectomy 4 weeks later. Clear cell pathology was present in this patient's renal cell carcinoma. The CDR3 consists of 15 residues. The V gene's germline CDR1 is MGHRA and CDR2 YSYEKL. Trimming removed 0 bases at V and 8 bases at J, with 13 bases between. This table comes from immunoSEQ multiplex PCR, and its TCRdb copy is limited to in-frame clones, with some not included. The table includes about 150,000 clones, about 87% detected once.

The chain employs TRBV4-1 and TRBJ1-4; no definite D call. The receptor's source is a woman aged 45-59 years with renal cell carcinoma. The sequences come from blood, collected from a patient whose treatment included radiotherapy and nephrectomy. Here the CDR3 reads CASSQDGLFGEKLFF. The CDR3 DNA follows: TGCGCCAGCAGCCAAGATGGCCTCTTCGGGGAAAAACTGTTTTTT.